These 27 T cell receptor beta chains came from one sample sequenced in a study of T cells after posttransplantation cyclophosphamide. Measured with immunoSEQ multiplex PCR; TCRdb has only the in-frame clones, and not every one. This sample yields some 66,000 clones, of which 93% are seen a single time; about 3% belongs to the top ten. The sequenced sample was PBMCs. These receptors came from a woman aged 25 to 39 in good health and a related stem cell transplant donor.

The chain uses TRBV7-8 and TRBJ2-2; possibly TRBD2 for D (6 bases). Germline V gene lookup returns CDR1 SGHVS and CDR2 FQNEAQ. V was shortened by 2 bases and J by 3 bases, with 10 bases between the two germline ends. The CDR3 has 15 amino acids. DNA for the CDR3: TGTGCCAGCAGCTTACGGCGGGGTTACACCGGGGAGCTGTTTTTT. Translated, it gives CASSLRRGYTGELFF.

The V and J genes are TRBV7-6 and TRBJ2-2; D is unresolved. Germline-derived CDR1 and CDR2 are SGHVS and FNYEAQ. Trimming took off 0 bases at V and 6 bases at J, with 5 bases between the two ends. The CDR3 sequence is 13 residues long. The CDR3 protein is CASSLAGPGELFF. CDR3 sequence (DNA): TGTGCCAGCAGCTTAGCTGGGCCCGGGGAGCTGTTTTTT.

CDR3 residues: CASSSGTGASPLHF. The CDR3 nucleotides are TGTGCCAGCAGTTCCGGGACAGGGGCTTCACCCCTCCACTTT. The genes are TRBV2 and TRBJ1-6; 10 bases fit TRBD1. The CDR3 runs 14 residues. Germline CDR1 and CDR2: SNHLY and FYNNEI. Unmatched junction bases numbered 4, after V lost 5 bases and J lost 9 bases.

CDR3 bases: TGTGCCAGCAGTCCAGACAGGGGCCAGAACACTGAAGCTTTCTTT. Amino acids: CASSPDRGQNTEAFF. The J gene is TRBJ1-1, the V gene TRBV28; 8 bases line up with TRBD1. CDR1 and CDR2 (germline): MDHEN, SYDVKM. The CDR3 covers 15 residues. J gave up 1 base and V 5 bases, and 6 bases lay outside the gene matches.

The chain combines TRBV30 with TRBJ1-1, with D possibly being TRBD1 (6 bases). From germline, CDR1 is GTSNPN and CDR2 SVGIG (reference sequence). The CDR3 is made up of 13 amino acids. V lost 4 bases and J lost 4, with 13 bases in between. In DNA, the CDR3 is TGTGCCTGGAACTACAGGGAGGGCACTGAAGCTTTCTTT. Translated: CAWNYREGTEAFF.

The chain joins TRBV4-1 to TRBJ1-3, with unresolved D. The length of the CDR3 is 15 residues. Trimming stripped 0 bases from V and 2 bases from J, with 8 bases between. Germline V lookup: CDR1 MGHRA, CDR2 YSYEKL. The CDR3 reads CASSQDSGPGNTIYF. The DNA of the CDR3 is TGCGCCAGCAGCCAAGATTCGGGCCCTGGAAACACCATATATTTT.

V gene TRBV6-1 combines with J gene TRBJ1-1, with unresolved D. In germline, CDR1 is MNHNS, CDR2 SASEGT. The CDR3 spans 13 residues. Deletions cut 6 bases from V and 1 base from J, with 9 bases between. The CDR3 protein is CASREDGNTEAFF. CDR3 DNA: TGTGCCAGCAGAGAGGACGGGAACACTGAAGCTTTCTTT.

This chain joins TRBV27 and TRBJ2-7; 9 nucleotides agree with TRBD1. Germline CDR1 reads MNHEY; CDR2 reads SMNVEV (reference sequence). The CDR3 covers 17 residues. J was trimmed by 3 bases and V by 2 bases; bases with no gene match: 11. DNA of the CDR3: TGTGCCAGCAGTTTAATGTCTCCGGGACAGGGAGACTACGAGCAGTACTTC. This gives the protein CASSLMSPGQGDYEQYF.

The chain carries TRBV9 and TRBJ2-1; tentative D call: TRBD1 (5 bases). Trimming took off 4 bases at V and 0 bases at J, with 8 bases between the two ends. CDR3 length: 14 amino acids. CDR1 and CDR2 (germline): SGDLS, YYNGEE. The CDR3 here is CASSNTGSYNEQFF. In DNA form, the CDR3 reads TGTGCCAGCAGCAACACAGGCTCCTACAATGAGCAGTTCTTC.

V is TRBV19 and J is TRBJ1-2; D possibly corresponds to TRBD1 (5 bases). V was clipped by 5 bases and J by 5 bases, with 15 bases between them. The CDR3 covers 14 residues. Germline V gives CDR1 LNHDA, CDR2 SQIVND (reference sequence). The CDR3, as DNA: TGTGCCAGTAGTCCCCTAGGTGGGGGATATGGCTACACCTTC. Translation gives CASSPLGGGYGYTF.

The V call is TRBV7-9, the J call TRBJ1-6; D gene uncertain. The V end was cut by 5 bases, the J end by 8 bases, with 13 bases between. Germline V gene data show CDR1 as SEHNR and CDR2 as FQNEAQ (reference sequence). The CDR3 length is 14 residues. The CDR3 bases are TGTGCCAGCAGCGCCCTCTCAGGATATTCACCCCTCCACTTT. Protein: CASSALSGYSPLHF.

The CDR3 coding sequence is TGTGCCAGCAGTGATCGGGGCGCGGCGGACACTGAAGCTTTCTTT. This translates into CASSDRGAADTEAFF. The chain carries TRBV6-1 and TRBJ1-1; TRBD1 might be the D (5 bases). V lost 3 bases to trimming and J lost 3 bases, with 14 bases between them. Per germline, CDR1 MNHNS and CDR2 SASEGT. CDR3 size: 15 residues.

This sequence joins TRBV4-2 and TRBJ2-3; D uncertain. Germline CDR1 is LGHNA and CDR2 is YNFKEQ. This CDR3 region has 15 residues. Trimming cost V 1 base and J 1 base, with 9 bases left between them. In DNA, the CDR3 is TGTGCCAGCAGCCAAGGTCAAGGAGGCACAGATACGCAGTATTTT. This encodes CASSQGQGGTDTQYF.

V gene TRBV7-9 combines with J gene TRBJ1-2, with D possibly TRBD1 on 6 matching bases. This CDR3 spans 16 amino acids. CDR1 and CDR2 (germline): SEHNR, FQNEAQ (reference sequence). With 3 bases removed from V and 3 bases from J, the gap between germline ends came to 17 bases. The CDR3 protein is CASSFWGAYEDYGYTF. The CDR3 region has the DNA TGTGCCAGCAGCTTCTGGGGGGCATACGAAGACTATGGCTACACCTTC.

The CDR3 DNA follows: TGTGCCAGCAGTTTTCATCTAGAGGGGGTGAAAGATTACGAGCAGTACTTC. This gives the protein CASSFHLEGVKDYEQYF. V is TRBV28 and J is TRBJ2-7, with D possibly matching TRBD1 (6 bases). Germline loops: CDR1 MDHEN, CDR2 SYDVKM. This CDR3 is built from 17 residues. V lost 3 bases and J 4 bases, leaving 22 bases between the germline ends.

The CDR3 here is CASSPLGDTQYF. The DNA of the CDR3 is TGTGCCAGTAGTCCCCTGGGAGATACGCAGTATTTT. The V gene is TRBV19, the J gene TRBJ2-3, with D unresolved. This CDR3 spans 12 amino acids. Germline loops: CDR1 LNHDA, CDR2 SQIVND (reference sequence). Between the trimmed V and J ends, which lost 5 bases and 5 bases, there was a span of 8 bases.

The chain joins TRBV7-8 to TRBJ2-7; the match to TRBD1 covers 10 bases. Germline CDR1 and CDR2: SGHVS and FQNEAQ. The CDR3 has 16 amino acids. The V gene end was trimmed by 5 bases and the J gene end by 0 bases; junction bases not matched to a gene: 7. CDR3 protein: CASSKGQGQASYEQYF. Here the CDR3 DNA reads TGTGCCAGCAGCAAGGGACAGGGGCAGGCCTCCTACGAGCAGTACTTC.

This clone was counted a single time. This sequence joins TRBV4-2 and TRBJ2-1, with 9 bases aligning to TRBD2. The ends lost 4 bases at V and 7 bases at J; junction bases unmatched: 14. The CDR3 consists of 17 residues. Germline V gene lookup returns CDR1 LGHNA and CDR2 YNFKEQ. The CDR3: CASSPHFEAGGGNEQFF. The CDR3 DNA is TGTGCCAGCAGCCCTCATTTTGAAGCGGGGGGTGGTAATGAGCAGTTCTTC.

The CDR3 DNA reads as TGTGCCAGCAGCGACAGGGTCTCAAATTCACCCCTCCACTTT. Its translation is CASSDRVSNSPLHF. The chain is built from TRBV7-9 and TRBJ1-6; 7 bases align to TRBD1. CDR1 and CDR2 (germline): SEHNR, FQNEAQ (reference sequence). J lost 7 bases, V lost 5 bases, and 5 bases had no gene match. The length of the CDR3 is 14 residues.

The chain recombines TRBV4-3 with TRBJ1-3, with D unresolved. Germline V CDR1 and CDR2: LGHNA, YSLEER. Trimming pared 0 bases from V and 7 bases from J, leaving 4 bases between. This CDR3 is built from 12 residues. CDR3: CASSQDGNTIYF. As DNA, the CDR3 is TGCGCCAGCAGCCAAGATGGCAACACCATATATTTT.

The chain carries TRBV21-1 and TRBJ1-2; TRBD1 is the table's D call, not checked against the DNA. TRBV21-1 is shown as a pseudogene. This CDR3 comprises 13 residues. The CDR3 here is CASSKPPGYGYTF. As DNA, the CDR3 is TGTGCCAGCAGCAAACCGCCAGGCTATGGCTACACCTTC.

The J gene is TRBJ1-5, the V gene TRBV27; D may be TRBD1 (6 bases). The CDR3 has 13 amino acids. CDR1 MNHEY and CDR2 SMNVEV come from the germline V gene (reference sequence). The germline V and J ends were trimmed by 3 bases and 8 bases, with 11 bases remaining between them. CDR3 sequence reads: CASSFRGVEPQHF. For the CDR3, the DNA is TGTGCCAGCAGTTTCAGGGGAGTCGAGCCCCAGCATTTT.

The chain is built from TRBV27 and TRBJ2-3, with D possibly called TRBD1 or TRBD2 (5 bases each). The V end was cut by 8 bases, the J end by 0 bases, with 21 bases between. Germline V gene sequence: CDR1 MNHEY, CDR2 SMNVEV (reference sequence). The CDR3 sequence is 17 residues long. Here the CDR3 DNA reads TGTGCCAGCGCCCCCGAGGGGTGGGGGAGCAGCACAGATACGCAGTATTTT. Translating gives CASAPEGWGSSTDTQYF.

This clone is a singleton in its sample. The chain recombines TRBV25-1 with TRBJ1-2, with D perhaps TRBD1 (5 bases). The V end was cut by 0 bases, the J end by 6 bases, with 14 bases between. Looked up from germline, CDR1 is MGHDK and CDR2 is SYGVNS. This CDR3 comprises 15 residues. The DNA for the CDR3 is TGTGCCAGCAGTGAATATATTCAGGGCTTGGATGGCTACACCTTC. This codes for CASSEYIQGLDGYTF.

This clone was seen once. The chain recombines TRBV30 with TRBJ2-5; D is unclear. Germline V gene data show CDR1 as GTSNPN and CDR2 as SVGIG (reference sequence). The CDR3 spans 14 residues. Trimming pared 1 base from V and 7 bases from J, leaving 16 bases between. CDR3 DNA sequence: TGTGCCTGGAGTGCAACTCTGGGGTCTACGACCCAGTACTTC. It encodes CAWSATLGSTTQYF.

V and J are TRBV7-2 and TRBJ2-7, with D perhaps TRBD1 or TRBD2 (6 bases each). Germline assignment: CDR1 SGHTA and CDR2 FQGNSA. V was trimmed by 5 bases and J by 2 bases, leaving 25 bases between them. The CDR3 covers 18 residues. The CDR3 loop is CASSPRRGTTGVAYEQYF. DNA of the CDR3: TGTGCCAGCAGCCCCCGTCGGGGGACAACGGGGGTAGCCTACGAGCAGTACTTC.

The chain's CDR3 is CASQFGGEQYF. The CDR3 DNA is TGTGCCAGCCAATTTGGGGGCGAGCAGTACTTC. The V call is TRBV5-5, the J call TRBJ2-7; either TRBD1 or TRBD2 may fit D (5 bases each). V gave up 7 bases and J gave up 6 bases, with 11 bases separating them. Per the germline V gene, CDR1 is SGHKS and CDR2 is YYEKEE (reference sequence). The CDR3 runs 11 residues.